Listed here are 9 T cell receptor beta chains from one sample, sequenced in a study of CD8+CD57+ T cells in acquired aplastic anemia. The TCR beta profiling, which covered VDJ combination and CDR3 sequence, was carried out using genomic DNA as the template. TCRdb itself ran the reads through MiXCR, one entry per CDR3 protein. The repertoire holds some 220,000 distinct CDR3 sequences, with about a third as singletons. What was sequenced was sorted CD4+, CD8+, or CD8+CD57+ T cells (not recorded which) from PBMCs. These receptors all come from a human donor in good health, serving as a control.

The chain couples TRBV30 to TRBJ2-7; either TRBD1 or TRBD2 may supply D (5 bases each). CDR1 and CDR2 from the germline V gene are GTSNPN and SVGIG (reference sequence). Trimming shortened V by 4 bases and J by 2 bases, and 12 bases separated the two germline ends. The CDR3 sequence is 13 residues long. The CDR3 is CAWNPGPAYEQYF. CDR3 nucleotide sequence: TGTGCCTGGAATCCGGGGCCCGCCTACGAGCAGTACTTC.

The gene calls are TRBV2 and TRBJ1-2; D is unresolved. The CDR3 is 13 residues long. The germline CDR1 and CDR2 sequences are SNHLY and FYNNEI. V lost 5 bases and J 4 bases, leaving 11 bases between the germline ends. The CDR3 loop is CASSPQRPYGYTF. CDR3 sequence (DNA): TGTGCCAGCAGTCCACAGAGACCCTATGGCTACACCTTC.

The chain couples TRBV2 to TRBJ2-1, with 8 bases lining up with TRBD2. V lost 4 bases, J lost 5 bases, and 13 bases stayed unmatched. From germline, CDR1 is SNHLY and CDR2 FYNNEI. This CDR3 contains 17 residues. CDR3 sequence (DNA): TGTGCCAGCAGTGCCCTAGGAACCGGGACTAGAGACAATGAGCAGTTCTTC. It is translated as CASSALGTGTRDNEQFF.

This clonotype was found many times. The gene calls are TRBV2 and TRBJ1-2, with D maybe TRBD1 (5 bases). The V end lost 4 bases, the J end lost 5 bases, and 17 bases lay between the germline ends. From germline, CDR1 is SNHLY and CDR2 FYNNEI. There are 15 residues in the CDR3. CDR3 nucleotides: TGTGCCAGCAGTGGTGGTATGGGGACCCGATATGGCTACACCTTC. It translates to CASSGGMGTRYGYTF.

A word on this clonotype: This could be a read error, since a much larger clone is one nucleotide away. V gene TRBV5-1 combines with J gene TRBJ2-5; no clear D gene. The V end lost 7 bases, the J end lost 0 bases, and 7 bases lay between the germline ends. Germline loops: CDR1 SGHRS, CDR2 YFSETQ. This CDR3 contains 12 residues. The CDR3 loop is CASGRYQETQYF. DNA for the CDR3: TGCGCCAGCGGCAGGTACCAAGAGACCCAGTACTTC.

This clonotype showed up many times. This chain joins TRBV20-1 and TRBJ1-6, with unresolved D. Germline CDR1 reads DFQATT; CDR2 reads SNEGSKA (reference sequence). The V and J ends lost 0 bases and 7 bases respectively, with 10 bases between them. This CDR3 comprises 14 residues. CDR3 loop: CSAREGFYNSPLHF. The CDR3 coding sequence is TGCAGTGCTAGAGAGGGGTTTTACAATTCACCCCTCCACTTT.

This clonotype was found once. CDR3 DNA sequence: TGCGCCAGCAGTGAGGTCAGAGGGAACGAGCAGTACTTC. It specifies CASSEVRGNEQYF. The gene calls are TRBV10-1 and TRBJ2-7; maybe TRBD2 (5 bases). CDR1 is WNHNN and CDR2 is SYGVQD in the germline V gene (reference sequence). Trimming removed 2 bases at V and 5 bases at J, with 10 bases between. This CDR3 has 13 residues.

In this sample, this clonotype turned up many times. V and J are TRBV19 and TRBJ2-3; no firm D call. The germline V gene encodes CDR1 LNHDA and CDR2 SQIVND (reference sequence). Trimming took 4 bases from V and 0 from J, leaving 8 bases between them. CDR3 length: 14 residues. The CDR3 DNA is TGTGCCAGTAGTAGGTCAGCTAGCACAGATACGCAGTATTTT. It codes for CASSRSASTDTQYF.

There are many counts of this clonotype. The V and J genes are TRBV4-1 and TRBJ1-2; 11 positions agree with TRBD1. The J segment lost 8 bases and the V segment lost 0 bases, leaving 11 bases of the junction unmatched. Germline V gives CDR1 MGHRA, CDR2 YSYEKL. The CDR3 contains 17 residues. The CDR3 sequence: CASSQEDRGPIREGYTF. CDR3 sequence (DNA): TGCGCCAGCAGCCAAGAGGACAGGGGGCCTATTCGGGAAGGCTACACCTTC.